Listed below are T cell receptor beta chains from one sample, sequenced in a study of blood T cell repertoires in COVID-19. Sequenced by immunoSEQ multiplex PCR; TCRdb stores in-frame clones only, minus some. The sample includes approximately 260,000 clones, around 82% of them seen just once. The sample taken for sequencing was peripheral blood. The receptor set was obtained from a human donor in a cohort sampled during active COVID-19. CDR3s include the opening cysteine and the closing phenylalanine or tryptophan. Each record gives: V gene, clone size, J gene, D gene, CDR3 DNA, CDR3 protein. D genes are given only for firm matches. Not every row has a clone size; where given, it reads once, few, many or a size class.

>TRBV5-1|NA|TRBJ1-2|NA
TGCGCCAGCAGCTTGGTAGTTGGCTATGGCTACACCTTC
CASSLVVGYGYTF
>TRBV12-3/TRBV12-4|NA|TRBJ2-7|TRBD1
TGTGCCAGCACTCAGGGACAGGCCTACGAGCAGTACTTC
CASTQGQAYEQYF
>TRBV15|NA|TRBJ1-4|TRBD1
TGTGCCACCAGCAGGGACAGGGGATGGGAAAAACTGTTTTTT
CATSRDRGWEKLFF
>TRBV25-1|NA|TRBJ1-3|TRBD1
TGTGCCAGCAGTGAATATACTAACAGGGGTTTCTCTGGAAACACCATATATTTT
CASSEYTNRGFSGNTIYF
>TRBV7-9|NA|TRBJ2-7|TRBD2
TGTGCCAGCAGCTTCCTAGCGGGGGGCGAGCAGTACTTC
CASSFLAGGEQYF
>TRBV6-6|NA|TRBJ2-3|TRBD2
TGTGCCAGCAACCCGGGACTAGCGGAAAGAGATACGCAGTATTTT
CASNPGLAERDTQYF
>TRBV19|NA|TRBJ1-1|NA
TGTGCCAGTAGTAGTTCAGGGCCCATGAACACTGAAGCTTTCTTT
CASSSSGPMNTEAFF
>TRBV19|NA|TRBJ2-1|TRBD1
TGTGCCAGTAGTAAAAGATCCGGGACAGGGGATGACAATGAGCAGTTCTTC
CASSKRSGTGDDNEQFF
>TRBV28|NA|TRBJ1-2|NA
TGTGCCAGCCGCCGACAAGGGGGAGACTATGGCTACACCTTC
CASRRQGGDYGYTF
>TRBV19|NA|TRBJ1-3|NA
TGTGCCAGTAGTGCGATCTCTGGAAACACCATATATTTT
CASSAISGNTIYF
>TRBV7-8|NA|TRBJ2-5|TRBD2
TGTGCCAGCAGCTTAGGGAGACTAGCGGGAACCGAGACCCAGTACTTC
CASSLGRLAGTETQYF
>TRBV5-8|NA|TRBJ1-1|TRBD1
TGTGCCAGCAGCTTGGGCACCGGACAGGGAGGAGATGAAGCTTTCTTT
CASSLGTGQGGDEAFF
>TRBV4-1|NA|TRBJ1-2|NA
TGCGCCAGCAGCCAAGGTTCTACAGGGAATGCCTATGGCTACACCTTC
CASSQGSTGNAYGYTF
>TRBV2|NA|TRBJ2-1|TRBD2
TGTGCCAGCACCAGAGCGGGGCACGAGCAGTTCTTC
CASTRAGHEQFF
>TRBV10-3|NA|TRBJ1-1|NA
TGTGCCATCAGCCCGACAGGGAACACTGAAGCTTTCTTT
CAISPTGNTEAFF
>TRBV6-6|NA|TRBJ2-4|TRBD2
TGTGCCAGCAGTCACCGAAGGACTAGCGGGGGGGCAACAAACATTCAGTACTTC
CASSHRRTSGGATNIQYF
>TRBV14|NA|TRBJ1-3|NA
TGTGCCAGCAGCCAAGAGGGAAAAGGGGCCTCTGGAAACACCATATATTTT
CASSQEGKGASGNTIYF
>TRBV9|NA|TRBJ2-6|TRBD1
TGTGCCAGCAGCGGAGGACAGGGCGTATCTGGGGCCAACGTCCTGACTTTC
CASSGGQGVSGANVLTF
>TRBV7-9|NA|TRBJ1-1|NA
TGTGCCAGCAGCTTGAGTTCCGGGACTCTGGCTTTCTTT
CASSLSSGTLAFF
>TRBV27|NA|TRBJ1-6|TRBD1
TGTGCCAGCAAGAGGACAGGGGTTTATAATTCACCCCTCCACTTT
CASKRTGVYNSPLHF
>TRBV5-4|NA|TRBJ2-3|NA
TGTGCCAGCAGCTCCTACCGTCTTTCTACAGATACGCAGTATTTT
CASSSYRLSTDTQYF
>TRBV5-1|NA|TRBJ2-5|TRBD1
TGCGCCAGCAGCTCAGGGGGACATACTGTGGAGACCCAGTACTTC
CASSSGGHTVETQYF
>TRBV28|NA|TRBJ2-1|TRBD2
TGTGCCAGCAGTTTAGGACTAGCAGGCAATGAGCAGTTCTTC
CASSLGLAGNEQFF
>TRBV9|NA|TRBJ2-7|TRBD2
TGTGCCAGCAGCGCCTCCCGGGGGGGGCGCTACGAGCAGTACTTC
CASSASRGGRYEQYF
>TRBV28|NA|TRBJ1-5|NA
TGTGCCAGCAGTTTTTACAGGGAAGGCAATCAGCCCCAGCATTTT
CASSFYREGNQPQHF
>TRBV6-5|NA|TRBJ1-1|NA
TGTGCCAGCAGTTACGGTTGGGGAGAGGCTTTCTTT
CASSYGWGEAFF
>TRBV6-5|NA|TRBJ1-6|TRBD1
TGTGCCAGCAATACAGGGGGTCGTAATTCACCCCTCCACTTT
CASNTGGRNSPLHF
>TRBV7-2|NA|TRBJ1-2|NA
TGTGCCAGCAGCTTAGAAACAGAGCTCTATGGCTACACCTTC
CASSLETELYGYTF
>TRBV27|NA|TRBJ1-6|NA
TGTGCCAGCAGTCTCCTGTTGGGCAGTTCGAGCTCCTATAATTCACCCCTCCACTTT
CASSLLLGSSSSYNSPLHF
>TRBV19|NA|TRBJ1-2|NA
TGTGCCAGTAGTACCCAGGGGCTAGGAGGCTACACCTTC
CASSTQGLGGYTF
>TRBV5-4|NA|TRBJ1-2|NA
TGTGCCAGCAGCTTGGCCGGGTACAGGGCGCCGGGCTACACCTTC
CASSLAGYRAPGYTF
>TRBV6-4|NA|TRBJ2-3|TRBD2
TGTGCCAGCAGTCCACTAGCGGGGGGAGATACAGATACGCAGTATTTT
CASSPLAGGDTDTQYF
>TRBV21-1|once|TRBJ2-7|NA
TGTGCCAGCAGTCGCCGACAGGGCTCCTACGAGCAGTACTTC
CASSRRQGSYEQYF
>TRBV5-1|NA|TRBJ2-7|TRBD2
TGCGCCAGCAGCCCTCCCGGGCGGCTAGCGGACTCCTACGAGCAGTACTTC
CASSPPGRLADSYEQYF
>TRBV5-1|NA|TRBJ2-7|TRBD2
TGCGCCAGCAGCTTACCCGACGGGGGGGGGTACGAGCAGTACTTC
CASSLPDGGGYEQYF
>TRBV3-1/TRBV3-2|NA|TRBJ2-7|TRBD1
TGTGCCAGCAGCCCTAGGGGGCCCGAGCAGTACTTC
CASSPRGPEQYF
>TRBV6-5|once|TRBJ1-2|TRBD1
TGTGCCAGCACCGAGGCACAGGGGGCGAGCTATGGCTACACCTTC
CASTEAQGASYGYTF
>TRBV19|NA|TRBJ2-1|TRBD1
TGTGCCAGTAGTACCCGACAGGGATTTATTGAGCAGTTCTTC
CASSTRQGFIEQFF
>TRBV9|NA|TRBJ2-3|TRBD1
TGTGCCAGCAGCGAGACAGGGACCACAGATACGCAGTATTTT
CASSETGTTDTQYF
>TRBV7-9|NA|TRBJ1-3|TRBD1
TGTGCCAGCAGCTTAGCGCTCCGGACAGGTCCCACCATTAACACCATATATTTT
CASSLALRTGPTINTIYF
>TRBV18|NA|TRBJ2-7|TRBD2
TGTGCCAGCTCACCGGGACTAGAGCTCGAGCAGTACTTC
CASSPGLELEQYF
>TRBV7-8|NA|TRBJ2-7|TRBD2
TGTGCCAGCAGCCCGACTAGCGGGGAGACCTACGAGCAGTACTTC
CASSPTSGETYEQYF
>TRBV7-9|NA|TRBJ1-2|TRBD1
TGTGCCAGCATCGGGACAGGGATTGGCTACACCTTC
CASIGTGIGYTF
>TRBV7-2|NA|TRBJ2-1|NA
TGTGCCAGCAGCCTAATCCCTTTCGAGCAGTTCTTC
CASSLIPFEQFF
>TRBV7-2|NA|TRBJ2-3|NA
TGTGCCAGCAGCCTGAGACTTAGGGGGAGGGCAGATACGCAGTATTTT
CASSLRLRGRADTQYF
>TRBV15|once|TRBJ2-5|TRBD1
TGTGCCACCAGCAGCACCGGGACAGTGCTCCAAGAGACCCAGTACTTC
CATSSTGTVLQETQYF